Each of the 30 T cell receptor beta chains below was sequenced from the same sample in a study of CD8 T cells in ankylosing spondylitis. TCRdb re-called the 5' RACE reads with MiXCR, one entry per CDR3 protein. The sample records approximately 150,000 distinct CDR3 sequences, around a third being singletons. The sequencing input was synovial fluid, either unsorted or a sorted T cell fraction (not recorded which). These receptors all stem from a male donor with ankylosing spondylitis.

At least ten counts were recorded for this clonotype. The chain employs TRBV12-3 or TRBV12-4 and TRBJ2-7; TRBD2 aligns across 7 bases. The CDR3 contains 14 residues. V dropped 7 bases and J dropped 4; count of bases not matched to a gene: 10. CDR3: CASTPGRGGYEQYF. CDR3 nucleotide sequence: TGTGCCAGCACCCCGGGGAGGGGCGGTTACGAGCAGTACTTC.

This clonotype has only a few counts. The rearrangement links TRBV6-1 to TRBJ2-5; either TRBD1 or TRBD2 may supply D (6 bases each). CDR3 size: 15 residues. Between the trimmed V and J ends, which lost 7 bases and 2 bases, there was a span of 17 bases. CDR1 is MNHNS, CDR2 SASEGT, per germline. The CDR3 nucleotides read TGTGCCAGCAAGCGCTCGGGGGCCGAACAAGAGACCCAGTACTTC. Encoded protein: CASKRSGAEQETQYF.

This clonotype was seen a handful of times. V usage is TRBV29-1 and J usage is TRBJ2-1; 8 bases match TRBD2. With V trimmed by 7 bases and J by 6 bases, 11 bases remained unmatched. The CDR3 covers 14 residues. Germline V gene data show CDR1 as SQVTM and CDR2 as ANQGSEA. This CDR3 is CSARRSGSSNEQFF. The CDR3 nucleotides are TGCAGCGCCCGGCGGAGCGGGAGTAGCAATGAGCAGTTCTTC.

The chain has TRBV12-3 or TRBV12-4 and TRBJ1-5; 9 bases fit TRBD1. CDR3 length: 15 residues. J was trimmed by 5 bases and V by 6 bases; bases with no gene match: 8. The CDR3 sequence is CASSSTGGADQPQHF. In nucleotides, the CDR3 is TGTGCCAGCAGCTCCACAGGGGGCGCAGATCAGCCCCAGCATTTT.

The chain has TRBV5-1 and TRBJ1-4, with 10 bases aligning to TRBD1. Trimming removed 1 base from V and 7 bases from J; junction bases left unmatched: 4. There are 15 residues in the CDR3. Germline loops: CDR1 SGHRS, CDR2 YFSETQ. The CDR3 DNA reads as TGCGCCAGCAGCTTGATGCGGGACAGGGGTGAAAAACTGTTTTTT. Its protein product is CASSLMRDRGEKLFF.

This clonotype was detected many times. The rearrangement uses TRBV5-1 and TRBJ2-4, with a tentative D call TRBD1 (6 bases). The CDR3 covers 14 residues. Germline V gene lookup returns CDR1 SGHRS and CDR2 YFSETQ. The V end lost 2 bases, the J end lost 4 bases, and 10 bases lay between the germline ends. CDR3 residues: CASSFRDNKNIQYF. CDR3 sequence (DNA): TGCGCCAGCAGCTTCCGGGACAATAAAAACATTCAGTACTTC.

This clonotype has only a few counts. V and J are TRBV12-3 or TRBV12-4 and TRBJ2-6; D is unresolved. The CDR3 is 16 amino acids. Trimming stripped 2 bases from V and 4 bases from J, with 12 bases between. CDR3 in amino acids: CASSLIRIAGANVLTF. The CDR3 DNA follows: TGTGCCAGCAGTTTAATCAGGATAGCCGGGGCCAACGTCCTGACTTTC.

V and J are TRBV5-1 and TRBJ2-7; TRBD2 is a possible D gene (6 bases). The germline CDR1 and CDR2 sequences are SGHRS and YFSETQ. Trimming removed 4 bases from V and 2 bases from J, with 13 bases in between. The CDR3 extends over 14 amino acids. Written as DNA, the CDR3 is TGCGCCAGCAGCCCCGGGACTGATGCCTACGAGCAGTACTTC. Translating gives CASSPGTDAYEQYF.

This clonotype was observed at least ten times. The V and J genes are TRBV6-1 and TRBJ2-7, with TRBD1 matching 8 bases. Per germline, CDR1 MNHNS and CDR2 SASEGT. The CDR3 extends over 14 amino acids. The ends lost 7 bases at V and 6 bases at J; junction bases unmatched: 11. The CDR3 DNA follows: TGTGCCAGCAATCCACAGGGGGGTTTTGGCGAGCAGTACTTC. Translating gives CASNPQGGFGEQYF.

V usage is TRBV20-1 and J usage is TRBJ2-3; 11 bases are shared with TRBD1. Unmatched junction bases numbered 8, after V lost 5 bases and J lost 4 bases. Germline CDR1 DFQATT, CDR2 SNEGSKA (reference sequence). The CDR3 has 15 amino acids. The CDR3 here is CSAGLDRGLSDTQYF. The CDR3 DNA follows: TGCAGTGCTGGCCTGGACAGGGGGCTTTCAGATACGCAGTATTTT.

The chain links TRBV5-1 to TRBJ2-1, with TRBD2 identical over 7 bases. V shed 4 bases, J shed 9 bases, and the junction held 19 bases outside the gene matches. The CDR3 is made up of 17 amino acids. Looked up from germline, CDR1 is SGHRS and CDR2 is YFSETQ. CDR3 DNA: TGCGCCAGCAGCGCCGCCTCTCGACTAGCTGTCAACACTGAGCAGTTCTTC. Translated, it gives CASSAASRLAVNTEQFF.

This clonotype was seen a handful of times. The genes are TRBV20-1 and TRBJ2-3; 8 bases line up with TRBD2. The J segment lost 6 bases and the V segment lost 0 bases, leaving 8 bases of the junction unmatched. The length of the CDR3 is 15 residues. CDR1 and CDR2 (germline): DFQATT, SNEGSKA (reference sequence). The CDR3 spells CSARDGRGVADTQYF. The CDR3 bases are TGCAGTGCTAGAGATGGGCGGGGGGTGGCCGATACGCAGTATTTT.

This clonotype has just a few counts. The chain uses TRBV4-2 and TRBJ2-1, with 10 bases that match TRBD1. Losses at the gene ends were 1 base for V and 10 bases for J; bases not matched to a gene: 4. The V gene's germline CDR1 is LGHNA and CDR2 YNFKEQ. The CDR3 spans 14 residues. CDR3 amino acids: CASSQGDRGREQFF. CDR3 coding DNA: TGTGCCAGCAGCCAAGGGGACAGGGGACGGGAGCAGTTCTTC.

J is TRBJ2-3 and V is TRBV10-2, with TRBD2 matching over 8 bases. Germline loops: CDR1 WSHSY, CDR2 SAAADI. The CDR3 extends over 13 amino acids. With 6 bases clipped from V and 6 bases from J, the junction kept 5 bases outside the gene matches. CDR3 protein: CASRTSGVDTQYF. The CDR3 bases are TGCGCCAGCAGAACTAGCGGAGTTGATACGCAGTATTTT.

This chain joins TRBV27 and TRBJ2-1; the match to TRBD2 covers 10 bases. J gave up 7 bases and V 6 bases, and 6 bases lay outside the gene matches. The CDR3 loop spans 14 amino acids. CDR1 MNHEY and CDR2 SMNVEV come from the germline V gene (reference sequence). The chain's CDR3 is CASRSGRASNEQFF. The CDR3 DNA sequence: TGTGCCAGCAGAAGCGGGAGGGCCTCTAATGAGCAGTTCTTC.

The V gene is TRBV20-1, the J gene TRBJ1-2; D is perhaps TRBD1 (6 bases). The CDR3 is 11 residues long. Germline assignment: CDR1 DFQATT and CDR2 SNEGSKA (reference sequence). CDR3: CSAGGAGGYTF. In DNA, the CDR3 is TGCAGCGCTGGGGGGGCGGGTGGCTACACCTTC.

The rearrangement links TRBV20-1 to TRBJ2-7, with D perhaps matching TRBD1 (6 bases). The germline V and J ends were trimmed by 3 bases and 7 bases, with 22 bases remaining between them. The CDR3 is 15 amino acids. Per germline, CDR1 DFQATT and CDR2 SNEGSKA (reference sequence). The DNA for the CDR3 is TGCAGTGCTAGCCCCCCGACAGGTCCTTCCGGGGAGCAGTACTTC. Translation gives CSASPPTGPSGEQYF.

This chain connects TRBV30 to TRBJ2-3, with 9 bases matching TRBD1. CDR1 and CDR2 (germline): GTSNPN, SVGIG (reference sequence). The CDR3 runs to 15 residues. The V segment lost 3 bases and the J segment 6 bases; nucleotides outside the gene matches: 10. Here the CDR3 DNA reads TGTGCCTGGAGGGTGGGGGACAGGGATTTGGATACGCAGTATTTT. This translates into CAWRVGDRDLDTQYF.

V gene TRBV27 combines with J gene TRBJ2-7; 11 bases map to TRBD2. Per the germline V gene, CDR1 is MNHEY and CDR2 is SMNVEV (reference sequence). The CDR3 runs 13 residues. Trimming removed 5 bases from V and 11 bases from J; junction bases left unmatched: 8. CDR3 sequence: CASSDPSGRNKYF. CDR3 DNA: TGTGCCAGCAGTGATCCTAGCGGGAGGAATAAGTACTTC.

This clonotype was picked up a small number of times. As DNA, the CDR3 is TGTGCCAGCAGTTACTCGAGTCAAGGCTACTCTGGAAACACCATATATTTT. Translating gives CASSYSSQGYSGNTIYF. V gene TRBV6-5 combines with J gene TRBJ1-3, with no clear D. V was trimmed by 0 bases and J by 0 bases, leaving 12 bases between them. The CDR3 extends over 17 amino acids. Per germline, CDR1 MNHEY and CDR2 SVGAGI.

The V gene is TRBV20-1, the J gene TRBJ2-1; no clear D gene. V was clipped by 5 bases and J by 4 bases, with 6 bases between them. The germline V gene has CDR1 DFQATT and CDR2 SNEGSKA (reference sequence). CDR3 length equals 11 residues. The CDR3 here is CSAFSYNEQFF. The CDR3 DNA reads TGCAGTGCTTTCTCGTACAATGAGCAGTTCTTC.

This clonotype was seen only a few times. V and J are TRBV10-3 and TRBJ1-2; D not certain. V shed 3 bases and J shed 8 bases, with 19 bases lying between them. Germline V gene data show CDR1 as ENHRY and CDR2 as SYGVKD. The CDR3 covers 15 residues. CDR3 DNA: TGTGCCATCAGTGATTATCAGAGCGGGATATACGGCTACACCTTC. Protein: CAISDYQSGIYGYTF.

This clonotype was counted many times. The genes are TRBV20-1 and TRBJ2-6; no firm D call. The CDR3 consists of 15 residues. Germline values: CDR1 DFQATT, CDR2 SNEGSKA (reference sequence). Trimming shortened V by 2 bases and J by 1 base, and 9 bases separated the two germline ends. The CDR3 is CSARTVPSGANVLTF. CDR3 bases: TGCAGTGCTAGAACCGTCCCTTCTGGGGCCAACGTCCTGACTTTC.

This sequence joins TRBV12-3 or TRBV12-4 and TRBJ1-4; TRBD1 might be the D (5 bases). This CDR3 comprises 17 residues. V shed 1 base and J shed 6 bases, with 18 bases lying between them. The CDR3 sequence: CASSLGGRTSWDEKLFF. The CDR3 DNA sequence: TGTGCCAGCAGTTTAGGGGGCAGGACAAGCTGGGATGAAAAACTGTTTTTT.

Only a few counts were recorded for this clonotype. The chain has TRBV3-1 and TRBJ2-1; D possibly matches TRBD1 or TRBD2 (7 bases each). This CDR3 region has 15 residues. Germline CDR1 is LGHDT and CDR2 is YNNKEL (reference sequence). Trimming pared 4 bases from V and 4 bases from J, leaving 14 bases between. The CDR3 DNA reads TGTGCCAGCAGCCTCAGGGGGGGTGTTTACAATGAGCAGTTCTTC. Its translation is CASSLRGGVYNEQFF.

This clonotype has a handful of counts. The chain combines TRBV12-3 or TRBV12-4 with TRBJ2-3; possibly TRBD2 for D (6 bases). The CDR3 loop spans 14 amino acids. The V gene lost 2 bases and the J gene lost 4 bases, with 10 bases spanning the gap. CDR3 bases: TGTGCCAGCAGTTTACAGGGAGGCGCAGATACGCAGTATTTT. This sequence encodes CASSLQGGADTQYF.

The chain is built from TRBV3-1 and TRBJ2-5; D is perhaps TRBD1 or TRBD2 (5 bases each). This CDR3 comprises 14 residues. CDR1 is LGHDT, CDR2 YNNKEL, per germline (reference sequence). The V end was cut by 4 bases, the J end by 8 bases, with 17 bases between. DNA for the CDR3: TGTGCCAGCAGCCCAGGGAGTAGCGTGGGAACCCAGTACTTC. Its protein is CASSPGSSVGTQYF.

This clonotype was observed at least ten times. The rearrangement joins TRBV7-2 to TRBJ2-1; 12 nucleotides line up with TRBD2. CDR3 length equals 16 residues. With 2 bases clipped from V and 7 bases from J, the junction kept 6 bases outside the gene matches. The V gene's germline CDR1 is SGHTA and CDR2 FQGNSA. CDR3 DNA: TGTGCCAGCAGCTTAAAGCTAGCGGGGGGGCATAATGAGCAGTTCTTC. Residues: CASSLKLAGGHNEQFF.

The chain couples TRBV5-6 to TRBJ2-7; weak D call: TRBD2 (5 bases). V lost 2 bases to trimming and J lost 9 bases, with 18 bases between them. In germline, CDR1 is SGHDT, CDR2 YYEEEE. The CDR3 contains 14 residues. The CDR3 loop is CASSFVGAAAGQYF. CDR3 nucleotide sequence: TGTGCCAGCAGCTTTGTTGGAGCGGCGGCGGGGCAGTACTTC.

This chain uses TRBV7-9 with TRBJ1-1; TRBD1 matches at 7 bases. Trimming removed 2 bases from V and 9 bases from J; junction bases left unmatched: 12. The CDR3 spans 15 residues. Germline lookup yields CDR1 SEHNR and CDR2 FQNEAQ (reference sequence). The CDR3 sequence is CASSLFPALQGKAFF. The CDR3 bases are TGTGCCAGCAGCTTATTTCCCGCCCTACAGGGGAAAGCTTTCTTT.